This T cell receptor beta chain derives from a study of vaccination effects on CD4 cells after COVID-19. Of note for this clone: What it binds is unknown.

Pools of viral peptides were used by the ViraFEST assay to expand antigen-specific CD4+ T cells ahead of sequencing. The culture ran for nine to ten days, and then CD4+ T cells were isolated. Prior SARS-CoV-2 infection was absent in the vaccine recipients, as shown by negative nucleocapsid antibodies. Half of the medium was exchanged for IL-2 medium on both days 3 and 7. Germline lookup yields CDR1 SGHRS and CDR2 YFSETQ. Trimming left V 0 bases short and J 0 bases short, with 15 bases between. This CDR3 has 17 residues. The method was immunoSEQ multiplex PCR; TCRdb's version includes in-frame clones alone and lacks a portion of them. This repertoire shows around 54,000 clones, over 75% found once; its top ten account for 2.4%. Study results and caveats: Just 1 of 255 vaccine-induced clones in healthy recipients was cross-reactive.

This sequence joins TRBV5-1 and TRBJ1-1; D perhaps matches TRBD1 (6 bases). The receptor's source is a human donor who received a COVID-19 vaccine. The material sequenced was CD4+ T cells from PBMCs cultured with HCoV-229E spike peptides, taken before COVID-19 vaccination. The CDR3 is CASSLGLQGGMNTEAFF. DNA for the CDR3: TGCGCCAGCAGCTTGGGCTTACAGGGAGGGATGAACACTGAAGCTTTCTTT.